Listed here are 23 T cell receptor beta chains from one sample, sequenced in a study of T cell changes during pregnancy in multiple sclerosis. TCRdb's table, derived via immunoSEQ multiplex PCR, lists solely in-frame clones and lacks some. Of some 60,000 clones detected, 80% to 95% appear once; the ten largest clones hold about 3%. The sequencing here drew on peripheral blood, taken in the third trimester of pregnancy. These receptors originate from a female donor in good health, enrolled as a control in a pregnancy study.

This clone was seen just once. The chain combines TRBV11-1 with TRBJ2-1; 8 bases align to TRBD2. With 2 bases clipped from V and 10 bases from J, the junction kept 7 bases outside the gene matches. CDR1 and CDR2 (germline): SGHAT, FQDESV (reference sequence). The CDR3 covers 14 residues. As DNA, the CDR3 is TGTGCCAGCAGCTTACGCGGGGGGTCAGAGGAGCAGTTCTTC. Translated, it gives CASSLRGGSEEQFF.

The chain is built from TRBV28 and TRBJ2-5; D might be TRBD1 (6 bases). Germline V gene sequence: CDR1 MDHEN, CDR2 SYDVKM. The CDR3 has 14 amino acids. V shed 2 bases and J shed 2 bases, with 9 bases lying between them. CDR3 sequence reads: CASSLQGYQETQYF. In nucleotides, the CDR3 is TGTGCCAGCAGTTTACAGGGGTATCAAGAGACCCAGTACTTC. Combining the CDR3 with reference TRBV28 and TRBJ2-5 gives the whole variable domain DVKVTQSSRYLVKRTGEKVFLECVQDMDHENMFWYRQDPGLGLRLIYFSYDVKMKEKGDIPEGYSVSREKKERFSLILESASTNQTSMYLCASSLQGYQETQYFGPGTRLLVL.

The chain links TRBV7-6 to TRBJ2-2, with D possibly TRBD2 on 5 matching bases. Germline CDR1 SGHVS, CDR2 FNYEAQ. This CDR3 has 16 amino acids. Deletions cut 0 bases from V and 3 bases from J, with 11 bases between. CDR3 coding DNA: TGTGCCAGCAGCTTAGCGATGTCGGGGTACACCGGGGAGCTGTTTTTT. This translates into CASSLAMSGYTGELFF.

The V and J genes are TRBV18 and TRBJ2-5; 7 nucleotides match TRBD1. The better agreement between TRBJ2-7 and the DNA end casts doubt on the J call. This CDR3 comprises 15 residues. The germline gives CDR1 KGHSH, CDR2 LQKENI. CDR3 sequence: CASSQPGQSSYEQYF. The CDR3 DNA reads TGTGCCAGCTCACAACCGGGACAGTCCTCCTACGAGCAGTACTTC.

The chain employs TRBV30 and TRBJ1-6, with D possibly TRBD1 on 6 matching bases. This CDR3 region has 15 residues. Trimming removed 6 bases at V and 0 bases at J, with 12 bases between. Germline V lookup: CDR1 GTSNPN, CDR2 SVGIG (reference sequence). DNA for the CDR3: TGTGCCTGTTCTACAGGGAGCTCCTATAATTCACCCCTCCACTTT. Its protein product is CACSTGSSYNSPLHF.

A single count supports this clone. This chain joins TRBV29-1 and TRBJ1-2, with TRBD1 matching 9 bases. V dropped 7 bases and J dropped 2; count of bases not matched to a gene: 5. The CDR3 runs to 13 residues. Germline CDR1 is SQVTM and CDR2 is ANQGSEA. In DNA, the CDR3 is TGCAGCGCCCCGGGACAGGGCAACTATGGCTACACCTTC. Translating gives CSAPGQGNYGYTF.

The chain has TRBV19 and TRBJ2-7; D is unresolved. The V gene lost 1 base and the J gene lost 5 bases, with 12 bases spanning the gap. In germline, CDR1 is LNHDA, CDR2 SQIVND (reference sequence). This CDR3 has 14 residues. The CDR3 coding sequence is TGTGCCAGTAGTATAGGGCAGAGGCGCGACGAGCAGTACTTC. The encoded protein is CASSIGQRRDEQYF.

The gene calls are TRBV7-3 and TRBJ1-2; possibly TRBD1 for D (6 bases). The length of the CDR3 is 15 residues. Germline V gives CDR1 SGHTA, CDR2 FQGTGA. V lost 5 bases and J lost 5, with 18 bases in between. The CDR3 nucleotides are TGTGCCAGCAGCCCTGGGGGCGACGGCTGGTATGGCTACACCTTC. This translates into CASSPGGDGWYGYTF.

The rearrangement uses TRBV6-5 and TRBJ2-5; 8 positions match TRBD1. This CDR3 contains 14 residues. In germline, CDR1 is MNHEY, CDR2 SVGAGI. The V segment lost 5 bases and the J segment 5 bases; nucleotides outside the gene matches: 7. The CDR3 DNA reads as TGTGCCAGCAGTCCCCGGACAGGGAGGGAGACCCAGTACTTC. It translates to CASSPRTGRETQYF.

V gene TRBV18 combines with J gene TRBJ1-1, with D unclear. The CDR3 is 14 amino acids. Germline-derived CDR1 and CDR2 are KGHSH and LQKENI. V dropped 1 base and J dropped 4 bases, with 10 bases sitting between them. The CDR3 is CASSPLYSGTEAFF. For the CDR3, the DNA is TGTGCCAGCTCACCACTTTACTCAGGCACTGAAGCTTTCTTT. Looking up the rest from reference TRBV18 and TRBJ1-1 gives the full variable domain: NAGVMQNPRHLVRRRGQEARLRCSPMKGHSHVYWYRQLPEEGLKFMVYLQKENIIDESGMPKERFSAEFPKEGPSILRIQQVVRGDSAAYFCASSPLYSGTEAFFGQGTRLTVV.

The chain is built from TRBV28 and TRBJ2-2; TRBD2 matches at 8 bases. V lost 3 bases and J lost 6; bases outside the gene matches: 18. CDR3 length equals 19 residues. In germline, CDR1 is MDHEN, CDR2 SYDVKM. The CDR3 DNA follows: TGTGCCAGCAGTTTGCCCCACATAGGGAGCGGGAGAGTCGCCGGGGAGCTGTTTTTT. Translation: CASSLPHIGSGRVAGELFF.

Here the CDR3 DNA reads TGTGCCAGCAGCTTCGGACAGGGGGCGAATCAGCCCCAGCATTTT. It codes for CASSFGQGANQPQHF. The rearrangement links TRBV7-9 to TRBJ1-5, with TRBD1 matching over 11 bases. V shed 3 bases and J 4 bases; nucleotides not matched to a gene: 2. Germline loops: CDR1 SEHNR, CDR2 FQNEAQ (reference sequence). This CDR3 is built from 15 residues.

The V and J genes are TRBV25-1 and TRBJ2-1, with 9 bases fitting TRBD2. V was pared by 1 base and J by 3 bases, with 4 bases of the junction left unmatched. Per germline, CDR1 MGHDK and CDR2 SYGVNS. CDR3 length: 16 amino acids. In DNA, the CDR3 is TGTGCCAGCAGTGAATGGCTGCGGGGGGGCTACAATGAGCAGTTCTTC. Protein: CASSEWLRGGYNEQFF.

J is TRBJ2-3 and V is TRBV7-9; D unresolved. V lost 4 bases, J lost 0 bases, and 5 bases lay in between. The length of the CDR3 is 13 residues. Germline CDR1 SEHNR, CDR2 FQNEAQ (reference sequence). CDR3 sequence: CASSSSSTDTQYF. The CDR3 DNA sequence: TGTGCCAGCAGCTCCTCTAGCACAGATACGCAGTATTTT.

The chain links TRBV18 to TRBJ2-4; tentative D call: TRBD1 (5 bases). The germline V gene has CDR1 KGHSH and CDR2 LQKENI. Trimming stripped 2 bases from V and 10 bases from J, with 15 bases between. This CDR3 is built from 14 residues. CDR3 in amino acids: CASSPADQGTIQYF. Here the CDR3 DNA reads TGTGCCAGCTCACCAGCGGATCAGGGAACAATTCAGTACTTC.

The V gene is TRBV12-5, the J gene TRBJ2-7; 9 bases agree with TRBD1. Germline V CDR1 and CDR2: LGHNT, FRNRAP. V was pared by 2 bases and J by 4 bases, with 6 bases of the junction left unmatched. The CDR3 contains 15 residues. The CDR3 sequence is CASGLPQGAWYEQYF. In DNA form, the CDR3 reads TGTGCTAGTGGTTTGCCACAGGGGGCTTGGTACGAGCAGTACTTC.

The gene calls are TRBV30 and TRBJ2-3, with TRBD2 identical over 7 bases. Germline V lookup: CDR1 GTSNPN, CDR2 SVGIG (reference sequence). Trimming took 0 bases from V and 4 from J; bases not matched to a gene: 7. The CDR3 totals 15 residues. The chain's CDR3 is CAWSVRSGVADTQYF. DNA for the CDR3: TGTGCCTGGAGTGTACGGAGCGGGGTAGCAGATACGCAGTATTTT.

This rearrangement joins TRBV10-3 to TRBJ2-7; 11 nucleotides agree with TRBD2. Trimming cost V 3 bases and J 1 base; bases outside gene matches: 2. From germline, CDR1 is ENHRY and CDR2 SYGVKD. CDR3 size: 15 residues. The CDR3 region has the DNA TGTGCCATCAGTGAAAGGACTAGCGGGTCCTACGAGCAGTACTTC. It translates to CAISERTSGSYEQYF.

V gene TRBV7-2 combines with J gene TRBJ1-2; weak D call: TRBD1 (5 bases). CDR1 is SGHTA and CDR2 is FQGNSA in the germline V gene. Trimming removed 3 bases from V and 8 bases from J, with 16 bases in between. The CDR3 is made up of 14 amino acids. CDR3 coding DNA: TGTGCCAGCAGCTTCGCGGGACGGTTGCAGGGCTACACCTTC. Encoded protein: CASSFAGRLQGYTF. The variable domain in full, completed from reference TRBV7-2 and TRBJ1-2, reads GAGVSQSPSNKVTEKGKDVELRCDPISGHTALYWYRQSLGQGLEFLIYFQGNSAPDKSGLPSDRFSAERTGGSVSTLTIQRTQQEDSAVYLCASSFAGRLQGYTFGSGTRLTVV.

V usage is TRBV5-4 and J usage is TRBJ1-2, with TRBD1 matching over 8 bases. The germline gives CDR1 SGHNT, CDR2 YYREEE (reference sequence). V was clipped by 0 bases and J by 8 bases; unmatched bases: 6. The CDR3 runs 14 residues. The CDR3 loop reads CASSLGGQGIGYTF. CDR3 bases: TGTGCCAGCAGCTTGGGAGGACAGGGTATCGGCTACACCTTC.

The chain recombines TRBV29-1 with TRBJ2-1; possibly TRBD2 for D (6 bases). The CDR3 loop spans 15 amino acids. Trimming took 6 bases from V and 1 from J, leaving 16 bases between them. Germline CDR1 is SQVTM and CDR2 is ANQGSEA. CDR3 nucleotide sequence: TGCAGCGTCCCCCCCGGGGGACTGTCCTACAATGAGCAGTTCTTC. Residues: CSVPPGGLSYNEQFF.

The chain couples TRBV27 to TRBJ1-5, with 8 bases that match TRBD1. Germline V gives CDR1 MNHEY, CDR2 SMNVEV (reference sequence). This CDR3 is 14 amino acids long. V was pared by 4 bases and J by 7 bases, with 6 bases of the junction left unmatched. The DNA for the CDR3 is TGTGCCAGCAGTTCCCGTTACAGGGGGCAGCCCCAGCATTTT. This codes for CASSSRYRGQPQHF.

The chain couples TRBV6-5 to TRBJ1-4, with 7 bases identical to TRBD1. CDR3 length: 14 amino acids. V lost 7 bases to trimming and J lost 8 bases; unmatched junction nucleotides: 10. Germline V lookup: CDR1 MNHEY, CDR2 SVGAGI. The CDR3 loop is CASKKGGQGEKLFF. The CDR3 DNA follows: TGTGCCAGCAAAAAAGGGGGCCAGGGCGAAAAACTGTTTTTT.